A selection of T cell receptor beta chains follows, all from one sample in a study of T cell changes during pregnancy in multiple sclerosis. The table came from immunoSEQ multiplex PCR; TCRdb's copy has only in-frame clones and leaves some out. The table includes about 110,000 clones, under 95% detected once. The sequences come from peripheral blood, collected before pregnancy. These receptors all come from a female donor with multiple sclerosis, enrolled in a pregnancy study. Both conserved end residues are part of each CDR3. A D gene is named only where the DNA matches it firmly. The size entry is marked missing in some rows and otherwise reads once, few, many or a size class.

>TRBV14|NA|TRBJ2-7|NA
TGTGCCAGCAGCCAACAGGCTGGTCACGGGCAGTACTTC
CASSQQAGHGQYF
>TRBV30|NA|TRBJ1-5|TRBD1
TGTGCCTGGAGTGTACCGACAGGGGGCGGTCAGCCCCAGCATTTT
CAWSVPTGGGQPQHF
>TRBV18|few|TRBJ1-2|NA
TGTGCCAGCTCACCTCCTTTAACAAGAAACTATGGCTACACCTTC
CASSPPLTRNYGYTF
>TRBV27|NA|TRBJ1-1|TRBD1
TGTGCCAGCAGTTTTTTCGGGACAGGGGGCAGCGTCACTGAAGCTTTCTTT
CASSFFGTGGSVTEAFF
>TRBV6-5|once|TRBJ1-5|NA
TGTGCCAGCAGGGGGGGGGCGAATAGCAATCAGCCCCAGCATTTT
CASRGGANSNQPQHF
>TRBV28|few|TRBJ1-2|NA
TGTGCCAGCAGTTTACGGGGAGACTATGGCTACACCTTC
CASSLRGDYGYTF
>TRBV19|NA|TRBJ2-1|TRBD2
TGTGCCAGTAGTATAGTAGCCGGACTAGCGGGAGACAATGAGCAGTTCTTC
CASSIVAGLAGDNEQFF
>TRBV15|NA|TRBJ2-7|NA
TGTGCCACCAGCAGAATGGGCGCGCAGTACTTC
CATSRMGAQYF
>TRBV4-2|few|TRBJ1-6|NA
TGTGCCAGCAGCCAAGATGGAGGGACGAGCTCCTATAATTCACCCCTCCACTTT
CASSQDGGTSSYNSPLHF
>TRBV6-6|NA|TRBJ2-3|TRBD2
TGTGCCAGCAGTTACTCGATCTGGCGGGAGCCAGATACGCAGTATTTT
CASSYSIWREPDTQYF
>TRBV5-1|NA|TRBJ2-3|TRBD1
TGCGCCAGCAGCCCTCAGGACAGGGGAGGAAAAGATACGCAGTATTTT
CASSPQDRGGKDTQYF
>TRBV6-6|NA|TRBJ1-1|NA
TGTGCCAGCAGTTACGGTCTGACAGGATGGGAAACTGAAGCTTTCTTT
CASSYGLTGWETEAFF
>TRBV4-2|NA|TRBJ2-1|TRBD2
TGTGCCAGCAGCCAGGGACTAGCGGGAGTTGGCAATGAGCAGTTCTTC
CASSQGLAGVGNEQFF